This T cell receptor beta chain was found in a study of CD4 T cells in relation to SARS-CoV-2 and coronaviruses. In the study overall: The restricting HLA molecule for shared crossreactive spike epitopes was mapped.

Naive or memory CD4+ cells were cultured 1:1 with T cell-depleted PBMCs plus CEF. TCRdb's table, derived via immunoSEQ multiplex PCR, lists solely in-frame clones and lacks some. Of approximately 31,000 clones in the sample, about four fifths were seen once. The CDR3 length is 12 residues. The V end lost 3 bases, the J end lost 6 bases, and 12 bases lay between the germline ends. Germline V gene sequence: CDR1 DFQATT, CDR2 SNEGSKA (reference sequence). In the case of this clone: No antigen is known for it.

The sample taken for sequencing was memory CD4+ T cells from PBMCs, cultured in vitro. The chain employs TRBV20-1 and TRBJ2-7, with a possible D match to TRBD2 (6 bases). This TCR was sampled from an adult with COVID-19. The CDR3 DNA sequence: TGCAGTGCTAGTCCCCAGGAGGGCGAGCAGTACTTC. This codes for CSASPQEGEQYF.